The 30 T cell receptor beta chains below were found in one sample sequenced in a study of T cell responses to AZD1222 COVID-19 vaccine. Here immunoSEQ multiplex PCR was the method, and the copy in TCRdb shows in-frame clones only, minus some. The table lists 200,000 or so clones, 85% to 90% of them singletons. The specimen comprised peripheral blood, sampled on day 0 of MenACWY control vaccination. The origin of the receptors is an adult in good health.

The chain employs TRBV10-2 and TRBJ2-2; 12 bases are a match to TRBD2. The CDR3 is 16 amino acids. After removal of 4 bases from V and 0 bases from J, the junction contained 0 bases not matched to a gene. Germline V lookup: CDR1 WSHSY, CDR2 SAAADI. CDR3 sequence (DNA): TGCGCCAGCAGTGGGACTAGCGGGACGAACACCGGGGAGCTGTTTTTT. Its translation is CASSGTSGTNTGELFF.

This chain joins TRBV3-1 (or the pseudogene TRBV3-2) and TRBJ2-1, with TRBD2 matching 7 bases. The germline V gene has CDR1 LGHDT and CDR2 YNNKEL (reference sequence). V gave up 4 bases and J gave up 4 bases; unmatched junction bases: 7. CDR3 length equals 15 residues. CDR3 in amino acids: CASSRGGSLYNEQFF. Here the CDR3 DNA reads TGTGCCAGCAGCCGAGGCGGGAGTTTATACAATGAGCAGTTCTTC.

This chain uses TRBV6-2 or TRBV6-3 with TRBJ2-7; perhaps TRBD1 as D (6 bases). Germline V gene sequence: CDR1 MNHEY, CDR2 SVGEGT. V gave up 4 bases and J gave up 0 bases, with 19 bases separating them. This CDR3 comprises 17 residues. The CDR3 DNA is TGTGCCAGCAGTTCCGAGACCCCCCGGGACAACTCCTACGAGCAGTACTTC. Translated: CASSSETPRDNSYEQYF.

The chain carries TRBV28 and TRBJ1-2; TRBD1 is a possible D gene (5 bases). Germline V gene sequence: CDR1 MDHEN, CDR2 SYDVKM. This CDR3 has 16 amino acids. Trimming removed 5 bases at V and 6 bases at J, with 22 bases between. Here the CDR3 DNA reads TGTGCCAGCAGTCCCCCCACGGGACGTATGGGCGATGGCTACACCTTC. This encodes CASSPPTGRMGDGYTF.

The V call is TRBV9, the J call TRBJ2-3; TRBD2 might be the D (6 bases). The CDR3 loop spans 13 amino acids. Germline-derived CDR1 and CDR2 are SGDLS and YYNGEE. V was shortened by 3 bases and J by 6 bases, with 11 bases between the two germline ends. The CDR3 loop reads CASSAGGVDTQYF. CDR3 nucleotide sequence: TGTGCCAGCAGCGCCGGGGGAGTTGATACGCAGTATTTT.

The genes are TRBV5-4 and TRBJ1-2; weak D call: TRBD1 (5 bases). V was pared by 3 bases and J by 4 bases, with 10 bases between. There are 13 residues in the CDR3. Germline V gives CDR1 SGHNT, CDR2 YYREEE (reference sequence). In DNA form, the CDR3 reads TGTGCCAGCAGCTCCAGGGCAGCCTATGGCTACACCTTC. This gives the protein CASSSRAAYGYTF.

The chain couples TRBV3-1 (or the pseudogene TRBV3-2) to TRBJ1-6; TRBD1 is a possible D gene (5 bases). V was clipped by 5 bases and J by 5 bases, with 10 bases between them. This CDR3 contains 14 residues. The germline V gene encodes CDR1 LGHDT and CDR2 YNNKEL (reference sequence). For the CDR3, the DNA is TGTGCCAGCAGCTTTGGGGGAAATAATTCACCCCTCCACTTT. Translation: CASSFGGNNSPLHF.

In DNA form, the CDR3 reads TGCGCCAGCAGCCAAGATCAGGCTAGCGGAGAATACAATGAGCAGTTCTTC. This codes for CASSQDQASGEYNEQFF. This sequence joins TRBV4-1 and TRBJ2-1, with TRBD2 matching 7 bases. From germline, CDR1 is MGHRA and CDR2 YSYEKL. With 0 bases clipped from V and 4 bases from J, the junction kept 9 bases outside the gene matches. The CDR3 is 17 amino acids.

A word on this clone: This same CDR3 is encoded by further DNA sequences in the sample. This chain links TRBV6-5 with TRBJ1-1; no reliable D call. This CDR3 contains 14 residues. Trimming took off 0 bases at V and 0 bases at J, with 5 bases between the two ends. From germline, CDR1 is MNHEY and CDR2 SVGAGI. The CDR3 here is CASSYSGLNTEAFF. The CDR3 region has the DNA TGTGCCAGCAGTTACTCGGGGTTGAACACTGAAGCTTTCTTT.

The genes are TRBV29-1 and TRBJ2-7; the D is unclear. This CDR3 region has 13 residues. The V gene lost 6 bases and the J gene lost 6 bases, with 18 bases spanning the gap. In germline, CDR1 is SQVTM, CDR2 ANQGSEA. CDR3 sequence: CSVPGLIRSEQYF. CDR3 in DNA: TGCAGCGTACCGGGCCTTATCCGTTCCGAGCAGTACTTC.

The chain combines TRBV4-1 with TRBJ1-2; D is perhaps TRBD1 (5 bases). The V and J ends lost 1 base and 7 bases respectively, with 16 bases between them. This CDR3 is built from 15 residues. CDR1 and CDR2 (germline): MGHRA, YSYEKL. The chain's CDR3 is CASSQVQAGEAGYTF. The CDR3 region has the DNA TGCGCCAGCAGCCAAGTGCAGGCGGGGGAGGCTGGCTACACCTTC.

The CDR3 region has the DNA TGTGCCAGCAGCCCCGACTTACTCTACAATGAGCAGTTCTTC. Translated, it gives CASSPDLLYNEQFF. The chain uses TRBV4-2 and TRBJ2-1; D gene unclear. Germline values: CDR1 LGHNA, CDR2 YNFKEQ. CDR3 length: 14 amino acids. Trimming took 4 bases from V and 3 from J, leaving 10 bases between them.

The CDR3 reads CASSRGTIDEFGKNIQYF. CDR3 coding DNA: TGTGCCAGCAGTCGAGGGACCATAGACGAGTTCGGCAAAAACATTCAGTACTTC. This chain joins TRBV27 and TRBJ2-4; D could derive from TRBD1 or TRBD2 (5 bases each). In germline, CDR1 is MNHEY, CDR2 SMNVEV (reference sequence). The V and J ends lost 5 bases and 3 bases respectively, with 23 bases between them. This CDR3 is 18 amino acids long.

The genes are TRBV12-3 or TRBV12-4 and TRBJ2-2; D remains unclear. V was shortened by 6 bases and J by 0 bases, with 5 bases between the two germline ends. This CDR3 region has 13 residues. DNA of the CDR3: TGTGCCAGCAGGACACCGAACACCGGGGAGCTGTTTTTT. It codes for CASRTPNTGELFF.

The chain recombines TRBV2 with TRBJ2-3; 9 bases align to TRBD1. CDR3 length equals 13 residues. Germline V gene sequence: CDR1 SNHLY, CDR2 FYNNEI. J lost 5 bases, V lost 6 bases, and 3 bases had no gene match. CDR3 amino acids: CASSHRGQDTQYF. In DNA form, the CDR3 reads TGTGCCAGCAGCCACAGGGGGCAAGATACGCAGTATTTT.

This clone was seen only a few times. The J gene is TRBJ1-2, the V gene TRBV25-1; TRBD1 might be the D (5 bases). The CDR3 is 14 amino acids. V dropped 2 bases and J dropped 4 bases, with 11 bases sitting between them. Germline V gene lookup returns CDR1 MGHDK and CDR2 SYGVNS. This CDR3 reads CASSEGRQGYGYTF. The DNA for the CDR3 is TGTGCCAGCAGTGAAGGGCGGCAGGGCTATGGCTACACCTTC.

V is TRBV12-3 or TRBV12-4 and J is TRBJ1-1; no definite D call. This CDR3 is built from 12 residues. Trimming shortened V by 0 bases and J by 9 bases, and 8 bases separated the two germline ends. The CDR3 sequence: CASSLANGKAFF. The CDR3 coding sequence is TGTGCCAGCAGTTTAGCAAACGGGAAAGCTTTCTTT.

This clone was recorded a few times. The gene calls are TRBV30 and TRBJ2-7; D gene uncertain. Germline V CDR1 and CDR2: GTSNPN, SVGIG (reference sequence). The CDR3 runs to 13 residues. The germline V and J ends were trimmed by 1 base and 3 bases, with 10 bases remaining between them. CDR3 loop: CAWSAGPYYEQYF. CDR3 sequence (DNA): TGTGCCTGGAGTGCCGGCCCATACTACGAGCAGTACTTC. Looking up the rest from reference TRBV30 and TRBJ2-7 gives the full variable domain: SQTIHQWPATLVQPVGSPLSLECTVEGTSNPNLYWYRQAAGRGLQLLFYSVGIGQISSEVPQNLSASRPQDRQFILSSKKLLLSDSGFYLCAWSAGPYYEQYFGPGTRLTVT.

The rearrangement joins TRBV21-1 to TRBJ2-2; TRBD1 reflects the table's D call only, with no check against the DNA. TRBV21-1 is reported as a pseudogene. This CDR3 spans 17 amino acids. The CDR3 spells CASATGTGVRGTGELFF. The CDR3 nucleotides are TGTGCCAGCGCTACCGGGACAGGGGTTAGGGGCACCGGGGAGCTGTTTTTT.

The V and J genes are TRBV6-5 and TRBJ2-7, with 13 bases matching TRBD2. CDR3 length equals 14 residues. CDR1 and CDR2 from the germline V gene are MNHEY and SVGAGI. J lost 5 bases, V lost 6 bases, and 4 bases had no gene match. The CDR3: CASRRLAGGNEQYF. The CDR3 DNA reads TGTGCCAGCAGGAGACTAGCGGGGGGAAACGAGCAGTACTTC.

This rearrangement joins TRBV28 to TRBJ2-5, with a tentative D call TRBD2 (7 bases). CDR1 and CDR2 (germline): MDHEN, SYDVKM. The CDR3 length is 13 residues. Between the trimmed V and J ends, which lost 11 bases and 5 bases, there was a span of 18 bases. The CDR3 DNA is TGTGCCGCAGTACCGGGGGGCCGGGAGACCCAGTACTTC. Its protein is CAAVPGGRETQYF.

The chain employs TRBV6-4 and TRBJ2-3; 12 bases align to TRBD1. This CDR3 has 15 residues. Germline CDR1 is MRHNA and CDR2 is SNTAGT. Germline trimming cut 5 bases from V and 5 bases from J; bases unmatched to any gene: 5. In nucleotides, the CDR3 is TGTGCCAGCAGTTCGGGACAGGGGGCAGAAGATACGCAGTATTTT. Its protein product is CASSSGQGAEDTQYF.

The gene calls are TRBV28 and TRBJ1-1; D not certain. V was pared by 1 base and J by 7 bases, with 4 bases between. There are 11 residues in the CDR3. Germline CDR1 and CDR2: MDHEN and SYDVKM. The CDR3 here is CASSLFREAFF. The CDR3 nucleotides are TGTGCCAGCAGTTTATTCCGTGAAGCTTTCTTT.

The CDR3 region is CASSLDRDTGGRTF. The CDR3 DNA sequence: TGTGCCAGCAGCTTAGACCGGGACACGGGCGGCCGCACCTTC. The chain combines TRBV11-2 with TRBJ1-2, with a weak D call TRBD1 (6 bases). Germline assignment: CDR1 SGHAT and CDR2 FQNNGV. Trimming removed 0 bases at V and 13 bases at J, with 18 bases between. This CDR3 is built from 14 residues.

Only a few counts were recorded for this clone. V usage is TRBV5-5 and J usage is TRBJ2-2; a weak D match, TRBD2 (5 bases). The V gene lost 4 bases and the J gene lost 3 bases, with 7 bases spanning the gap. The CDR3 is made up of 13 amino acids. From germline, CDR1 is SGHKS and CDR2 YYEKEE (reference sequence). The CDR3 nucleotides read TGTGCCAGCAGCCTCGGGGACACCGGGGAGCTGTTTTTT. Its protein is CASSLGDTGELFF.

This chain joins TRBV6-2 or TRBV6-3 and TRBJ2-1, with no clear D. Germline V gives CDR1 MNHEY, CDR2 SVGEGT. The CDR3 spans 15 residues. V was cut by 2 bases and J by 1 base, with 9 bases left in between. DNA for the CDR3: TGTGCCAGCAGTTACAGCCCCAGGTCCTACAATGAGCAGTTCTTC. This codes for CASSYSPRSYNEQFF.

The V call is TRBV18, the J call TRBJ1-3, with D perhaps matching TRBD1 (5 bases). V was trimmed by 2 bases and J by 0 bases, leaving 17 bases between them. CDR1 is KGHSH and CDR2 is LQKENI in the germline V gene. This CDR3 spans 18 amino acids. The CDR3 DNA sequence: TGTGCCAGCTCACCAAGAATTGGCGGGGGGAACTCTGGAAACACCATATATTTT. Residues: CASSPRIGGGNSGNTIYF.

The V call is TRBV6-1, the J call TRBJ1-3; D unclear. Germline V CDR1 and CDR2: MNHNS, SASEGT. The V end lost 1 base, the J end lost 8 bases, and 15 bases lay between the germline ends. CDR3 length: 15 residues. This CDR3 is CASSEVIEPGDTIYF. The CDR3 DNA follows: TGTGCCAGCAGTGAAGTTATTGAGCCTGGGGACACCATATATTTT.

This clone was detected a few times. The V gene is TRBV6-5, the J gene TRBJ2-6; D unclear. The CDR3 covers 16 residues. V dropped 4 bases and J dropped 0 bases, with 10 bases sitting between them. The V gene's germline CDR1 is MNHEY and CDR2 SVGAGI. Here the CDR3 DNA reads TGTGCCAGCAGTTCCAACGAAGGCTCTGGGGCCAACGTCCTGACTTTC. It is translated as CASSSNEGSGANVLTF.

This clone was detected once. The chain carries TRBV13 and TRBJ2-2; 10 bases fit TRBD1. The CDR3 spans 16 residues. Germline V lookup: CDR1 PRHDT, CDR2 FYEKMQ (reference sequence). The V and J ends lost 5 bases and 6 bases, in that order; junction bases with no gene match: 9. CDR3 in DNA: TGTGCCAGCAGCATAAGGACAGGGGGTGCTCCCGGGGAGCTGTTTTTT. This encodes CASSIRTGGAPGELFF. Together with reference TRBV13 and TRBJ2-2, the CDR3 gives the full variable domain: AAGVIQSPRHLIKEKRETATLKCYPIPRHDTVYWYQQGPGQDPQFLISFYEKMQSDKGSIPDRFSAQQFSDYHSELNMSSLELGDSALYFCASSIRTGGAPGELFFGEGSRLTVL.